The source of this TCR beta chain is a study of beta chain features in type 1 diabetes. With 0 bases clipped from V and 8 bases from J, the junction kept 14 bases outside the gene matches. The CDR3 is 18 amino acids. CDR1 SGDLS and CDR2 YYNGEE come from the germline V gene. Heparinised blood was drawn once per donor, averaging about 100 mL. Study-level findings and limits: In type 1 diabetes patients, VDJ junctions had fewer insertions; deletions at these junctions were more frequent. Possibly, sequencing cDNA over-represented cells that had high TCR expression levels. In the patient group, naive, central memory and Treg TCRB repertoires seemed more alike than in the healthy donor group.

Comment on this clone: The antigen is not known.

The entirety of the isolated RNA underwent reverse transcription, so expressed TCRB transcripts were sequenced. Profiled with immunoSEQ multiplex PCR; TCRdb holds only in-frame clones, not every one. Seen here are just over 450,000 clones, approximately 30% observed once, and the top ten hold roughly 0.066%. The origin of this receptor is a man aged 18 to 30 in good health. V is TRBV9 and J is TRBJ2-1, with TRBD2 matching over 10 bases. Sequencing used naive CD4+ T cells from blood. The CDR3 reads CASSVAQAGGPSGDEQFF. In DNA, the CDR3 is TGTGCCAGCAGCGTAGCTCAAGCGGGAGGGCCCTCGGGGGATGAGCAGTTCTTC.